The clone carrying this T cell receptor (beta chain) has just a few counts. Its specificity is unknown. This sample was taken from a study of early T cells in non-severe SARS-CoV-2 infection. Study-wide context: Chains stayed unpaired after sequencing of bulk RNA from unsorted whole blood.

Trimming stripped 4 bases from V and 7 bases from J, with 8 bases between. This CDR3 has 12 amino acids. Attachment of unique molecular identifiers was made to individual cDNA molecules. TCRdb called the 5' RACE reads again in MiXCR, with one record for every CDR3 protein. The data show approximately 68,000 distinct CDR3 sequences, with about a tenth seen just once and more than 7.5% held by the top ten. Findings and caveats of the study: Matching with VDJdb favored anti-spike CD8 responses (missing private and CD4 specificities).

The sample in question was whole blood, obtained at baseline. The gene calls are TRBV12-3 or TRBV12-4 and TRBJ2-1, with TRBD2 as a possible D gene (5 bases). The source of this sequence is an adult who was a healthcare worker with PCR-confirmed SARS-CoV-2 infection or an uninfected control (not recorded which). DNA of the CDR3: TGTGCCAGCAGTTGGAGGTGGAATGAGCAGTTCTTC. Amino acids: CASSWRWNEQFF.